This T cell receptor (beta chain) was found in a study of blood T cell repertoires in COVID-19. Across the study: Collection of acute and convalescent COVID-19 samples took place in the United States, Italy and Spain. The cDNA or gDNA used as material had been derived from T cells, B-cell-depleted T cells, or PBMCs.

Original processing methods: Reference gene primers were amplified, and this amplification served to estimate nucleated cell counts. The method was immunoSEQ multiplex PCR; TCRdb's version includes in-frame clones alone and lacks a portion of them. Clonal size and the V and J genes are those of that table, whereas D and trimming came from the DNA. The sample holds over 150,000 clones, 80% seen once. Per the germline V gene, CDR1 is MNHEY and CDR2 is SVGAGI. This CDR3 is built from 14 residues. Unmatched junction bases numbered 7, after V lost 5 bases and J lost 7 bases. V and J are TRBV6-5 and TRBJ1-2; 10 bases map to TRBD1. The receptor comes from a woman aged 60-75 years who had recovered from COVID-19. Sequenced sample: PBMCs or T cells enriched from blood (not recorded which). CDR3 DNA sequence: TGTGCCAGCAGTAGGGACAGGGGAGGGCGTGGCTACACCTTC. This codes for CASSRDRGGRGYTF.